This TCR beta chain was documented in a study of beta chain features in type 1 diabetes. This clone was seen only a few times. Its antigen is not identified. V shed 0 bases and J 6 bases; nucleotides not matched to a gene: 7. The CDR3 length is 15 residues. Germline V gives CDR1 SGDLS, CDR2 YYNGEE. Study-level points and caveats: The study found that naive, central memory and Treg TCRB repertoires appeared more similar in patients than in healthy donors. All four CD4+ subsets from Type 1 diabetes patients carried moderately but significantly shorter TCRB CDR3s.

The study reverse transcribed the entire isolated RNA, so it sequenced expressed TCRB transcripts. Only in-frame clones appear in the TCRdb table, and some are missing; sequencing was by immunoSEQ multiplex PCR. The sample yields around 650,000 clones, around 12% seen once. The genes are TRBV9 and TRBJ2-3; 7 bases are shared with TRBD1. This sequence originates from a man aged 25-45 years with type 1 diabetes. The sequenced sample was naive CD4+ T cells from blood. CDR3 region: CASSVVQGVSDTQYF. CDR3 nucleotide sequence: TGTGCCAGCAGCGTAGTCCAGGGGGTTTCGGATACGCAGTATTTT.